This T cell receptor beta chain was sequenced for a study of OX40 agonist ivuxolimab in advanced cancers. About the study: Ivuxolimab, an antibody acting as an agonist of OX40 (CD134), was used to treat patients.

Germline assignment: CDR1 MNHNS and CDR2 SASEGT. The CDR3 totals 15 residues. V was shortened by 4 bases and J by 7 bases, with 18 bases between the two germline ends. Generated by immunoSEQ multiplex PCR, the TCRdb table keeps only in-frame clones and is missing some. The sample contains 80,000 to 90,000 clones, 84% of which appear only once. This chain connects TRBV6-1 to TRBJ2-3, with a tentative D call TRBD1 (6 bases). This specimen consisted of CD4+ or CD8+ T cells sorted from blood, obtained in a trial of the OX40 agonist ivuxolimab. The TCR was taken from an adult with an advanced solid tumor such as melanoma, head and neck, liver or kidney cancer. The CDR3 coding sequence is TGTGCCAGCAGTGTCACCATTCTTACAGGGAATACGCAGTATTTT. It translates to CASSVTILTGNTQYF.